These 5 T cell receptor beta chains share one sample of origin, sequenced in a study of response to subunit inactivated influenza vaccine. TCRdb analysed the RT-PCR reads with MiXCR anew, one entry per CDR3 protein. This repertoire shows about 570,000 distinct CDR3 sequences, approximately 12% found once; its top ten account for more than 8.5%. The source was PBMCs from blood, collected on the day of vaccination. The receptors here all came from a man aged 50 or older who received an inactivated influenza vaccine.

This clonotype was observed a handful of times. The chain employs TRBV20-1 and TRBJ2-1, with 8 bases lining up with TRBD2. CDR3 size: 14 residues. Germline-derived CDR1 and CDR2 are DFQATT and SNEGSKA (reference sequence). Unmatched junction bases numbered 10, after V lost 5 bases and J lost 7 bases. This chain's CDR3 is CSAPHGRAVNEQFF. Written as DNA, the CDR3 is TGCAGTGCTCCCCACGGGAGGGCCGTGAATGAGCAGTTCTTC.

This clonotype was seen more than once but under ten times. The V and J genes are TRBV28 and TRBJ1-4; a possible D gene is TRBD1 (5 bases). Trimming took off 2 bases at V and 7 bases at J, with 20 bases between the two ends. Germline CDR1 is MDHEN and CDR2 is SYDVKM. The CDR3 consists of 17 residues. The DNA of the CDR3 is TGTGCCAGCAGTTTAGTTGGGACCACCTTATCGGGTGAAAAACTGTTTTTT. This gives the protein CASSLVGTTLSGEKLFF.

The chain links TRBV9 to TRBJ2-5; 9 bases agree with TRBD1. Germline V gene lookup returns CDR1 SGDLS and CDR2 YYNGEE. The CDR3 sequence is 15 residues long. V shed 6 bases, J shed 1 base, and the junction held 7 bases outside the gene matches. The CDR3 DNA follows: TGTGCCAGCAAGGCCGGGACAGGGTTCCAAGAGACCCAGTACTTC. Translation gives CASKAGTGFQETQYF.

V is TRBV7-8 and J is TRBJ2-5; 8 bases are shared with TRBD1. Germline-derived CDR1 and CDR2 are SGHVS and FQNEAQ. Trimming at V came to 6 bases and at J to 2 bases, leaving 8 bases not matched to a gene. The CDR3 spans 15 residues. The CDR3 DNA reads TGTGCCAGCAGTTATAACCGGACAGGGCAAGAGACCCAGTACTTC. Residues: CASSYNRTGQETQYF.

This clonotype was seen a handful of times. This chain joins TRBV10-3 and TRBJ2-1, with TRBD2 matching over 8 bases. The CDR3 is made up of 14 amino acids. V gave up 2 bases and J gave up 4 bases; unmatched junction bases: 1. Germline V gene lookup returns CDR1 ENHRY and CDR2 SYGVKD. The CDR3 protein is CAISEGTRYNEQFF. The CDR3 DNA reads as TGTGCCATCAGTGAGGGGACTAGATACAATGAGCAGTTCTTC.